Below, 17 T cell receptor beta chains from the same sample are listed, as sequenced in a study of cytomegalovirus exposure and HLA in healthy donors. Use of 60 Vbeta and 13 Jbeta primers characterized the PCR. Here immunoSEQ multiplex PCR was the method, and the copy in TCRdb shows in-frame clones only, minus some. This table has tens of thousands of clones, about 68% appearing once. Sequencing input: PBMCs. These TCRs come from a woman aged 45 to 65 in good health and CMV-seropositive.

In nucleotides, the CDR3 is TGTGCCAGCGGTCGAGGAGGGGATAACACTGAAGCTTTCTTT. Translated, it gives CASGRGGDNTEAFF. The genes are TRBV2 and TRBJ1-1; possible D gene TRBD1, 5 bases. Germline-derived CDR1 and CDR2 are SNHLY and FYNNEI. This CDR3 is built from 14 residues. Trimming stripped 8 bases from V and 2 bases from J, with 15 bases between.

This clone was picked up a small number of times. The chain employs TRBV9 and TRBJ1-3; 9 nucleotides align to TRBD1. Germline-derived CDR1 and CDR2 are SGDLS and YYNGEE. V shed 4 bases and J 0 bases; nucleotides not matched to a gene: 2. The CDR3 runs to 15 residues. CDR3 amino acids: CASSQTGGSGNTIYF. DNA for the CDR3: TGTGCCAGCAGCCAGACAGGGGGCTCTGGAAACACCATATATTTT.

The rearrangement joins TRBV4-1 to TRBJ2-5; 8 bases map to TRBD1. Germline V gene data show CDR1 as MGHRA and CDR2 as YSYEKL. The CDR3 totals 16 residues. V shed 2 bases, J shed 4 bases, and the junction held 9 bases outside the gene matches. This CDR3 is CASSQRYQGAPETQYF. The CDR3 nucleotides are TGCGCCAGCAGCCAAAGGTACCAGGGGGCTCCAGAGACCCAGTACTTC.

The gene calls are TRBV7-9 and TRBJ2-3; D perhaps matches TRBD1 (5 bases). The germline V gene has CDR1 SEHNR and CDR2 FQNEAQ (reference sequence). Trimming shortened V by 5 bases and J by 0 bases, and 15 bases separated the two germline ends. CDR3 length equals 16 residues. The CDR3 reads CASSPRQTTSTDTQYF. DNA of the CDR3: TGTGCCAGCAGCCCCAGACAGACCACTAGCACAGATACGCAGTATTTT.

V is TRBV18 and J is TRBJ2-7; the match to TRBD1 covers 10 bases. The junction had 8 bases not matched to a gene; V was cut back by 0 bases and J by 3 bases. CDR1 KGHSH and CDR2 LQKENI come from the germline V gene. The CDR3 is 17 amino acids. The CDR3 here is CASSPPRTGGDGYEQYF. Written as DNA, the CDR3 is TGTGCCAGCTCACCACCGAGGACAGGGGGGGACGGCTACGAGCAGTACTTC. The full variable domain, completed using reference TRBV18 and TRBJ2-7, is NAGVMQNPRHLVRRRGQEARLRCSPMKGHSHVYWYRQLPEEGLKFMVYLQKENIIDESGMPKERFSAEFPKEGPSILRIQQVVRGDSAAYFCASSPPRTGGDGYEQYFGPGTRLTVT.

V and J are TRBV27 and TRBJ2-3; D is uncertain. The length of the CDR3 is 15 residues. V lost 5 bases to trimming and J lost 1 base, with 13 bases between them. CDR1 and CDR2 from the germline V gene are MNHEY and SMNVEV (reference sequence). CDR3 nucleotide sequence: TGTGCCAGCAGTCCGTTCTTGGGCGGCACAGATACGCAGTATTTT. Its protein is CASSPFLGGTDTQYF.

The rearrangement uses TRBV5-1 and TRBJ2-6; TRBD2 is a possible D gene (6 bases). The CDR3 is 17 amino acids. Per germline, CDR1 SGHRS and CDR2 YFSETQ. The V end lost 4 bases, the J end lost 0 bases, and 14 bases lay between the germline ends. The CDR3 DNA sequence: TGCGCCAGCAGCGCCGGAGACGGGAGCTCTGGGGCCAACGTCCTGACTTTC. Translating gives CASSAGDGSSGANVLTF.

This sequence joins TRBV19 and TRBJ2-1; the match to TRBD1 covers 9 bases. With 7 bases clipped from V and 4 bases from J, the junction kept 5 bases outside the gene matches. Germline CDR1 LNHDA, CDR2 SQIVND (reference sequence). The CDR3 loop spans 14 amino acids. The CDR3 region has the DNA TGTGCCAGTAAACAGGGGGCCGGGTACAATGAGCAGTTCTTC. Residues: CASKQGAGYNEQFF.

The chain links TRBV14 to TRBJ1-5, with 7 positions matching TRBD1. V lost 4 bases and J lost 7; bases outside the gene matches: 1. This CDR3 region has 12 residues. The germline V gene encodes CDR1 SGHDN and CDR2 FVKESK. The CDR3 loop reads CASSRQGQPQHF. The CDR3 nucleotides read TGTGCCAGCAGCCGACAGGGCCAGCCCCAGCATTTT.

The V gene is TRBV10-3, the J gene TRBJ1-1, with a possible D match to TRBD1 (6 bases). The V gene's germline CDR1 is ENHRY and CDR2 SYGVKD. The length of the CDR3 is 15 residues. The V and J ends lost 11 bases and 0 bases respectively, with 19 bases between them. In DNA, the CDR3 is TGTGCCGTCAAAGACAGGTCCAACATGAACACTGAAGCTTTCTTT. Translating it yields CAVKDRSNMNTEAFF.

This chain uses TRBV6-1 with TRBJ1-1, with a possible D match to TRBD1 (5 bases). Germline V lookup: CDR1 MNHNS, CDR2 SASEGT. This CDR3 region has 15 residues. Trimming left V 7 bases short and J 0 bases short, with 15 bases between. The CDR3, as DNA: TGTGCCAGCACTTTGGGCAGGGAAATGAACACTGAAGCTTTCTTT. Protein: CASTLGREMNTEAFF.

V gene TRBV27 combines with J gene TRBJ2-2; D is unresolved. Trimming cost V 4 bases and J 7 bases, with 7 bases left between them. Germline V gene data show CDR1 as MNHEY and CDR2 as SMNVEV (reference sequence). This CDR3 region has 12 residues. The CDR3 bases are TGTGCCAGCAGTTGGCTTGGCGGGGAGCTGTTTTTT. Translating it yields CASSWLGGELFF.

V and J are TRBV5-1 and TRBJ2-3; the match to TRBD1 covers 9 bases. V was clipped by 1 base and J by 3 bases; unmatched bases: 3. This CDR3 has 15 amino acids. The germline V gene encodes CDR1 SGHRS and CDR2 YFSETQ. CDR3 DNA: TGCGCCAGCAGCTTGAGGACAGGGGTGACAGATACGCAGTATTTT. This codes for CASSLRTGVTDTQYF.

V is TRBV11-2 and J is TRBJ1-1, with TRBD1 matching over 7 bases. This CDR3 has 14 residues. With V trimmed by 5 bases and J by 3 bases, 6 bases remained unmatched. Germline CDR1 SGHAT, CDR2 FQNNGV. The CDR3, as DNA: TGTGCCAGCAGCCGGAGCACAGGGGACACTGAAGCTTTCTTT. Amino acids: CASSRSTGDTEAFF.

The genes are TRBV7-6 and TRBJ1-1; perhaps TRBD1 as D (5 bases). The V gene lost 2 bases and the J gene lost 5 bases, with 9 bases spanning the gap. The CDR3 spans 13 residues. Germline loops: CDR1 SGHVS, CDR2 FNYEAQ. For the CDR3, the DNA is TGTGCCAGCAGCTTAAATGGGGGGACTGAAGCTTTCTTT. Its translation is CASSLNGGTEAFF.

This CDR3 is CASSQDYRQGNEKLFF. CDR3 sequence (DNA): TGTGCCAGCAGCCAAGATTACCGGCAGGGGAATGAAAAACTGTTTTTT. V usage is TRBV4-2 and J usage is TRBJ1-4, with D possibly being TRBD1 (6 bases). Germline V gene lookup returns CDR1 LGHNA and CDR2 YNFKEQ. Trimming removed 0 bases from V and 5 bases from J, with 13 bases in between. CDR3 length: 16 amino acids.

The V gene is TRBV9, the J gene TRBJ1-6; 10 bases are shared with TRBD1. The CDR3 covers 15 residues. The V segment lost 4 bases and the J segment 11 bases; nucleotides outside the gene matches: 9. Germline values: CDR1 SGDLS, CDR2 YYNGEE. The CDR3 loop is CASSPDRGLAAPLHF. The CDR3 DNA follows: TGTGCCAGCAGCCCCGACAGGGGGCTAGCTGCACCCCTCCACTTT. Full variable domain (outside the CDR3, taken from reference TRBV9 and TRBJ1-6): DSGVTQTPKHLITATGQRVTLRCSPRSGDLSVYWYQQSLDQGLQFLIQYYNGEERAKGNILERFSAQQFPDLHSELNLSSLELGDSALYFCASSPDRGLAAPLHFGNGTRLTVT.